Presented here are 20 T cell receptor beta chains from one specimen sequenced in a study of identical twins. Each CDR3 protein gets one entry after TCRdb re-called the 5' RACE reads with MiXCR. Among a few hundred thousand distinct CDR3 sequences listed, less than 9% were seen once. The data also belong to a second study, concerning yellow fever vaccine responses in identical twins.

Sequences were obtained from memory (CD45RO+) T cells sorted from blood. Receptor source: a woman aged 18-29 years in good health.

This clonotype was detected only a few times. The V and J genes are TRBV6-5 and TRBJ2-7; 7 positions match TRBD2. Per the germline V gene, CDR1 is MNHEY and CDR2 is SVGAGI. The CDR3 loop spans 16 amino acids. The J segment lost 2 bases and the V segment lost 3 bases, leaving 10 bases of the junction unmatched. The CDR3 loop reads CASSYVGGGAPYEQYF. CDR3 DNA: TGTGCCAGCAGTTATGTGGGCGGGGGAGCCCCCTACGAGCAGTACTTC.

Written as DNA, the CDR3 is TGTGCCAGCAGTTTAGATCACACCTCCTACGAGCAGTACTTC. Protein product: CASSLDHTSYEQYF. The chain recombines TRBV12-3 or TRBV12-4 with TRBJ2-7; no reliable D call. The CDR3 consists of 14 residues. Trimming left V 1 base short and J 0 bases short, with 7 bases between.

This clonotype was observed a handful of times. V usage is TRBV20-1 and J usage is TRBJ2-1; 8 bases line up with TRBD2. This CDR3 is built from 14 residues. Trimming removed 0 bases from V and 10 bases from J; junction bases left unmatched: 8. Germline CDR1 and CDR2: DFQATT and SNEGSKA (reference sequence). CDR3 sequence: CSARDSGGRPEQFF. CDR3 in DNA: TGCAGTGCTAGAGATTCGGGGGGGCGACCGGAGCAGTTCTTC.

The chain combines TRBV10-2 with TRBJ2-1; TRBD2 matches 12 bases. CDR3 size: 14 residues. Trimming took 7 bases from V and 8 from J; bases not matched to a gene: 6. The germline V gene encodes CDR1 WSHSY and CDR2 SAAADI. CDR3 sequence: CASTLAGGMDEQFF. The CDR3, as DNA: TGCGCCAGCACCCTAGCGGGAGGGATGGATGAGCAGTTCTTC.

This clonotype was observed at least ten times. The chain is built from TRBV10-3 and TRBJ2-3; 12 nucleotides match TRBD2. This CDR3 region has 17 residues. V shed 4 bases and J 6 bases; nucleotides not matched to a gene: 11. From germline, CDR1 is ENHRY and CDR2 SYGVKD. Here the CDR3 reads CAISGSLAGGPSDTQYF. The CDR3 nucleotides read TGTGCCATCAGTGGATCTCTAGCGGGGGGGCCGAGCGATACGCAGTATTTT.

This clonotype has only a few counts. The chain joins TRBV7-3 to TRBJ2-5, with a possible D match to TRBD2 (6 bases). Germline CDR1 and CDR2: SGHTA and FQGTGA. The CDR3 is 12 amino acids. V was cut by 8 bases and J by 2 bases, with 9 bases left in between. In DNA form, the CDR3 reads TGTGCCAGCCGGGGGAAACAAGAGACCCAGTACTTC. Its protein product is CASRGKQETQYF.

At least ten counts were recorded for this clonotype. V usage is TRBV7-9 and J usage is TRBJ1-2; D ambiguous. Germline CDR1 SEHNR, CDR2 FQNEAQ (reference sequence). This CDR3 has 14 amino acids. Trimming pared 1 base from V and 6 bases from J, leaving 12 bases between. CDR3 coding DNA: TGTGCCAGCAGCTTAGTCCCCAAACAAGATGGCTACACCTTC. Translation: CASSLVPKQDGYTF.

This clonotype was recorded many times. This chain uses TRBV11-2 with TRBJ1-2; the match to TRBD1 covers 8 bases. The V and J ends lost 8 bases and 6 bases, in that order; junction bases with no gene match: 8. The length of the CDR3 is 13 residues. Germline V gene data show CDR1 as SGHAT and CDR2 as FQNNGV. The CDR3 spells CASGNQGAHGYTF. The CDR3 DNA follows: TGTGCCAGCGGGAATCAGGGGGCGCATGGCTACACCTTC.

This chain connects TRBV15 to TRBJ1-1; D is possibly TRBD1 (6 bases). Germline-derived CDR1 and CDR2 are LNHNV and YYDKDF (reference sequence). Between the trimmed V and J ends, which lost 0 bases and 3 bases, there was a span of 11 bases. The CDR3 has 15 amino acids. CDR3 in DNA: TGTGCCACCAGCAGAGATTACCAGGGGCACACTGAAGCTTTCTTT. Translating gives CATSRDYQGHTEAFF.

The CDR3 DNA sequence: TGTGCCAGCAGTCTTACAGGGCGCCCGGGTTCCTACAATGAGCAGTTCTTC. Amino acids: CASSLTGRPGSYNEQFF. The chain has TRBV6-2 or TRBV6-3 and TRBJ2-1, with D maybe TRBD1 (6 bases). V lost 5 bases and J lost 1, with 18 bases in between. The CDR3 spans 17 residues. Germline loops: CDR1 MNHEY, CDR2 SVGEGT.

The chain has TRBV28 and TRBJ1-4, with D hard to call. Trimming took off 8 bases at V and 5 bases at J, with 15 bases between the two ends. This CDR3 comprises 14 residues. Per the germline V gene, CDR1 is MDHEN and CDR2 is SYDVKM. This chain's CDR3 is CASRRGDYNEKLFF. In DNA form, the CDR3 reads TGTGCCAGCCGCCGAGGAGACTACAATGAAAAACTGTTTTTT.

The chain joins TRBV6-1 to TRBJ1-1; no clear D. The CDR3 runs 14 residues. Germline CDR1 and CDR2: MNHNS and SASEGT. CDR3 sequence: CAGIGMGMNTEAFF. DNA of the CDR3: TGTGCGGGGATAGGGATGGGTATGAACACTGAAGCTTTCTTT.

The chain links TRBV5-1 to TRBJ2-1; TRBD2 agrees at 9 bases. V shed 0 bases, J shed 5 bases, and the junction held 6 bases outside the gene matches. CDR1 is SGHRS, CDR2 YFSETQ, per germline. This CDR3 contains 16 residues. CDR3 DNA: TGCGCCAGCAGCTTGGTCGCGGGGGGGCTCGACAATGAGCAGTTCTTC. This codes for CASSLVAGGLDNEQFF.

This clonotype was counted at least ten times. The rearrangement links TRBV7-2 to TRBJ2-5; tentative D call: TRBD2 (6 bases). The germline V gene has CDR1 SGHTA and CDR2 FQGNSA. This CDR3 has 14 residues. Deletions cut 1 base from V and 6 bases from J, with 12 bases between. The CDR3 DNA reads TGTGCCAGCAGCTTAGTTCGGGGCGGGAAGACCCAGTACTTC. Protein sequence: CASSLVRGGKTQYF.

Only a few counts were recorded for this clonotype. The chain joins TRBV5-1 to TRBJ2-2, with 8 bases that match TRBD2. This CDR3 contains 17 residues. Germline lookup yields CDR1 SGHRS and CDR2 YFSETQ. The V gene end was trimmed by 3 bases and the J gene end by 2 bases; junction bases not matched to a gene: 9. The CDR3 DNA reads TGCGCCAGCAGCTGGTTGCGGGAGGTTGAAAACACCGGGGAGCTGTTTTTT. Protein product: CASSWLREVENTGELFF.

This clonotype has ten or more counts. This rearrangement joins TRBV10-3 to TRBJ2-1, with D possibly matching TRBD2 (6 bases). Germline CDR1 is ENHRY and CDR2 is SYGVKD. The CDR3 totals 13 residues. V was clipped by 6 bases and J by 8 bases, with 14 bases between them. The CDR3 coding sequence is TGTGCCATCAGGGCTAGCGAGAAGGATGAGCAGTTCTTC. Translated: CAIRASEKDEQFF.

This clonotype was seen more than once but under ten times. The V call is TRBV7-8, the J call TRBJ1-4; 12 nucleotides line up with TRBD1. The CDR3 is 18 amino acids. Germline V gives CDR1 SGHVS, CDR2 FQNEAQ. The junction had 13 bases not matched to a gene; V was cut back by 3 bases and J by 8 bases. CDR3 residues: CASSFSGTGGAFGEKLFF. Here the CDR3 DNA reads TGTGCCAGCAGCTTCTCCGGGACAGGGGGCGCATTCGGGGAAAAACTGTTTTTT.

J is TRBJ1-5 and V is TRBV20-1; TRBD1 might be the D (6 bases). The length of the CDR3 is 18 residues. V shed 0 bases and J shed 2 bases, with 20 bases lying between them. Germline CDR1 and CDR2: DFQATT and SNEGSKA (reference sequence). The CDR3 protein is CSARDEAWVGGGNQPQHF. CDR3 in DNA: TGCAGTGCTAGAGATGAGGCTTGGGTGGGGGGCGGCAATCAGCCCCAGCATTTT.

This clonotype was seen at least ten times. The chain has TRBV7-2 and TRBJ1-2; maybe TRBD1 (5 bases). Germline assignment: CDR1 SGHTA and CDR2 FQGNSA. This CDR3 is 13 amino acids long. Trimming removed 2 bases from V and 8 bases from J, with 12 bases in between. CDR3 DNA sequence: TGTGCCAGCAGCTTACCAGGGCCTGAGGGCTACACCTTC. The encoded protein is CASSLPGPEGYTF. Full variable domain (missing parts from reference TRBV7-2 and TRBJ1-2): GAGVSQSPSNKVTEKGKDVELRCDPISGHTALYWYRQSLGQGLEFLIYFQGNSAPDKSGLPSDRFSAERTGGSVSTLTIQRTQQEDSAVYLCASSLPGPEGYTFGSGTRLTVV.

This chain uses TRBV6-1 with TRBJ1-3; possible D gene TRBD1, 6 bases. V lost 3 bases and J 0 bases, leaving 12 bases between the germline ends. Germline V CDR1 and CDR2: MNHNS, SASEGT. The CDR3 has 16 amino acids. CDR3 residues: CASSERQVNSGNTIYF. The CDR3, as DNA: TGTGCCAGCAGTGAGCGACAGGTCAACTCTGGAAACACCATATATTTT.